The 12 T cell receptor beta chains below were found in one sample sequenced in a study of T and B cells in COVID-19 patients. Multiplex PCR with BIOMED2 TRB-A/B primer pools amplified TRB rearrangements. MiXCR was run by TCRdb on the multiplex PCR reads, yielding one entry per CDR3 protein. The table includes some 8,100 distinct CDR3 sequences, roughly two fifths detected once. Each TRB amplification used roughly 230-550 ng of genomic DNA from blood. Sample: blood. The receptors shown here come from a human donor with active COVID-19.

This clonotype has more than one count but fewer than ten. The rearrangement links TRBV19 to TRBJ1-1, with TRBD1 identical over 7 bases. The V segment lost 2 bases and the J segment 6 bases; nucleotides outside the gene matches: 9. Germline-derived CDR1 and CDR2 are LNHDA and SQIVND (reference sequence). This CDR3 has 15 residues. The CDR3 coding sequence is TGTGCCAGTAGTATAACAAGGACAGGACCTGCTGAAGCTTTCTTT. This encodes CASSITRTGPAEAFF.

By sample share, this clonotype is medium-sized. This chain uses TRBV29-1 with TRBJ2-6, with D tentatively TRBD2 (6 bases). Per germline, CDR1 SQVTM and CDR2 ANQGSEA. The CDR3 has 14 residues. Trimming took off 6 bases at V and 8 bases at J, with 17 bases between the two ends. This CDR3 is CSVGGSEESNVLTF. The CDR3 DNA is TGCAGCGTGGGGGGATCCGAAGAGTCCAACGTCCTGACTTTC.

The CDR3 DNA reads TGTGCCAGCAGAGCGGACAGGAGAAACACTGAAGCTTTCTTT. Its protein product is CASRADRRNTEAFF. The rearrangement joins TRBV5-6 to TRBJ1-1; 7 nucleotides line up with TRBD1. V lost 5 bases and J lost 2; bases outside the gene matches: 6. The CDR3 covers 14 residues. The germline V gene has CDR1 SGHDT and CDR2 YYEEEE. The variable domain in full, with the rest retrieved from reference TRBV5-6 and TRBJ1-1, is DAGVTQSPTHLIKTRGQQVTLRCSPKSGHDTVSWYQQALGQGPQFIFQYYEEEERQRGNFPDRFSGHQFPNYSSELNVNALLLGDSALYLCASRADRRNTEAFFGQGTRLTVV.

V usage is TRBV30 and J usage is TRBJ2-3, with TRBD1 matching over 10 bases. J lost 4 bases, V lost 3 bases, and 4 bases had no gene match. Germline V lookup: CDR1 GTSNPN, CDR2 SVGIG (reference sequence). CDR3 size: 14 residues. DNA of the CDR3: TGTGCCTGGAGCCACGGACAGGGGGCAGATACGCAGTATTTT. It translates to CAWSHGQGADTQYF.

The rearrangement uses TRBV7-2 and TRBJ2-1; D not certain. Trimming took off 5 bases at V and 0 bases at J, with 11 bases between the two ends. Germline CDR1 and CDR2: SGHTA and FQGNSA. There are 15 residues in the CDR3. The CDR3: CASSLPRFSYNEQFF. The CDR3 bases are TGTGCCAGCAGCCTCCCCCGTTTCTCCTACAATGAGCAGTTCTTC.

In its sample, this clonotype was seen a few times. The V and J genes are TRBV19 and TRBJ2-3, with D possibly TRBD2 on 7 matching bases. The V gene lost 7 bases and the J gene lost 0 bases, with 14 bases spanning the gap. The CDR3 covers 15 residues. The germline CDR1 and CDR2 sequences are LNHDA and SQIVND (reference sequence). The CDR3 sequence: CASNNKGGSTDTQYF. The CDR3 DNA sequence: TGTGCCAGTAATAATAAGGGGGGGAGCACAGATACGCAGTATTTT.

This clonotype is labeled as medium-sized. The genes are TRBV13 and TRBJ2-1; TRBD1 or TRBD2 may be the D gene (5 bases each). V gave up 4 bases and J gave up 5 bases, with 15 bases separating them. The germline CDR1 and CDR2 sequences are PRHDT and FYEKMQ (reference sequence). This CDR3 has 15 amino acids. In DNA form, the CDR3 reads TGTGCCAGCAGCTCCTGGGGGTACTGGGACAATGAGCAGTTCTTC. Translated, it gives CASSSWGYWDNEQFF.

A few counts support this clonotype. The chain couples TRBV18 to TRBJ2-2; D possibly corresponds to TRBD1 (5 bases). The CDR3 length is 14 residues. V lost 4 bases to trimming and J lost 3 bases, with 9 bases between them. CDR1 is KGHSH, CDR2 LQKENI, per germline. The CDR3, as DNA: TGTGCCAGCTCACAACAGGACGACACCGGGGAGCTGTTTTTT. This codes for CASSQQDDTGELFF.

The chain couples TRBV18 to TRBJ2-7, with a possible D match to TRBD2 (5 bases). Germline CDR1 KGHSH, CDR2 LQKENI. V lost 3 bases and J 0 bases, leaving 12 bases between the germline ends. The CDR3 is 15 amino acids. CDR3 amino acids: CASSPREESSYEQYF. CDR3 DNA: TGTGCCAGCTCACCGAGGGAAGAGAGCTCCTACGAGCAGTACTTC.

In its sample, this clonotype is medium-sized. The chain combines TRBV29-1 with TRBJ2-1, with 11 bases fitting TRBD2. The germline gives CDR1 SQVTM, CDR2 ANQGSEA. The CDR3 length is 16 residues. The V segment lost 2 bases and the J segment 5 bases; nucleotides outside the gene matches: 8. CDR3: CSVERELAGVHNEQFF. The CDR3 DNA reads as TGCAGCGTTGAACGAGAACTAGCGGGAGTCCACAATGAGCAGTTCTTC.

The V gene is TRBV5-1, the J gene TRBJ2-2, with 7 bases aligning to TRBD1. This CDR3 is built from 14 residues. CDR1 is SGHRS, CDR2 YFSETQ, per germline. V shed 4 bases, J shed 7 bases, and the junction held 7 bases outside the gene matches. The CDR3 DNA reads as TGCGCCAGCAGCGGCAGGGGGTTGGACGGGGAGCTGTTTTTT. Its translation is CASSGRGLDGELFF.

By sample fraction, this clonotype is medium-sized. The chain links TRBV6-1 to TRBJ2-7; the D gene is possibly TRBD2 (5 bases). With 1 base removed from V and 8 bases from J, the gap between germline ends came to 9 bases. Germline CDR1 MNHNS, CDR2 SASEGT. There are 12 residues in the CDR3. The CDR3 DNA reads TGTGCCAGCAGTGAAGAGTGGGAGCAGCAGTACTTC. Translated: CASSEEWEQQYF.